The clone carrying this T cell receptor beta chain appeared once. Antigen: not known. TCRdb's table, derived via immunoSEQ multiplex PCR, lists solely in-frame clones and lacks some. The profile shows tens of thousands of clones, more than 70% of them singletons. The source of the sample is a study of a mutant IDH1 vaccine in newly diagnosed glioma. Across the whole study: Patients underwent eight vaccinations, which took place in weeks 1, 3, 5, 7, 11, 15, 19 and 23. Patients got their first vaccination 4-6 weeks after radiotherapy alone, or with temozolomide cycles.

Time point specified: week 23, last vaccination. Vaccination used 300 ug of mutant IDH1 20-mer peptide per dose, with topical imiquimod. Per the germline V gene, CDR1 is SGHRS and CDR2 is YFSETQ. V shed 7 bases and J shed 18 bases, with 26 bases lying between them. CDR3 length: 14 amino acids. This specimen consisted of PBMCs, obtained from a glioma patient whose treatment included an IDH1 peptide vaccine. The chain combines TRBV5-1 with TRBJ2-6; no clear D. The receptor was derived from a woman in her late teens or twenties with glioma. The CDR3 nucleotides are TGCGCCAGCGCGTGTAAATCGGTTCACAAAGTCGGGACTTTC. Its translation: CASACKSVHKVGTF.